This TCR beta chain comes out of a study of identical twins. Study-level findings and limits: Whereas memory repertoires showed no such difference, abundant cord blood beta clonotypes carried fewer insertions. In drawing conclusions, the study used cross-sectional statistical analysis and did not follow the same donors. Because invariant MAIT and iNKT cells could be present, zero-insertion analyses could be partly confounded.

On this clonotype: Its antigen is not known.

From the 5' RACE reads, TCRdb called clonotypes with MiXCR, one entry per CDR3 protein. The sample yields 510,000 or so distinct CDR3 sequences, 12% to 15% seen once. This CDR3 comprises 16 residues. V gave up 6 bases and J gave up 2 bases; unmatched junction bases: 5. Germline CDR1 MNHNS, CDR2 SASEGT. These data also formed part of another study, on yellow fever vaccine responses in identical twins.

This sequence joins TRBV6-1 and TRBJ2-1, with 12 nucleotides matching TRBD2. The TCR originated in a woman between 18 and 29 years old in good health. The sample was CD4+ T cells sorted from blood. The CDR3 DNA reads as TGTGCCAGCAGAGGAGGACTAGCGGGGACCTACAATGAGCAGTTCTTC. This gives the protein CASRGGLAGTYNEQFF.